The rows below give T cell receptor beta chains drawn from one sample of a study of T-cell memory formation after mild COVID-19. TCRdb ran MiXCR on the 5' RACE reads and lists one entry per CDR3 protein. The sample consists of roughly 350,000 distinct CDR3 sequences, around 28% of them appearing once. Source material: PBMCs or a T cell subset sorted from them (not recorded which). Receptor source: an adult woman who had mild COVID-19 (a few samples of this study predate the infection). Cell type and time point are not known. Both conserved end residues are part of each CDR3. A D gene is named only where the DNA matches it firmly. Size tells how often a clone was seen (once, few, many) or the class of an expanded clone, and some rows leave it out.

abundance,v_gene,d_gene,j_gene,CDR3nt,CDR3aa
few,TRBV7-2,-,TRBJ2-5,TGTGCCAGCAGCCGCCTTGTCGGAGTTTGGTACTTC,CASSRLVGVWYF
-,TRBV4-1,-,TRBJ2-3,TGCGCCAGCAGCCAAGATAGGGGCAGGGGCGCAGATACGCAGTATTTT,CASSQDRGRGADTQYF
-,TRBV6-5,TRBD1,TRBJ1-1,TGTGCCAGCAGGAGGGACAGGGTGTGGGTAAGCACTGAAGCTTTCTTT,CASRRDRVWVSTEAFF
-,TRBV12-3/TRBV12-4,-,TRBJ1-2,TGTGCCAGCAGTTTGGGCCCGGCCTATGGCTACACCTTC,CASSLGPAYGYTF
many,TRBV6-2/TRBV6-3,-,TRBJ1-1,TGTGCCAGCAGTTACTCGACGGGCGAAGCTTTCTTT,CASSYSTGEAFF
-,TRBV4-2,-,TRBJ2-3,TGTGCCAGCAGCCAAGGGGCTCCCCACACAGATACGCAGTATTTT,CASSQGAPHTDTQYF
-,TRBV11-2,-,TRBJ1-1,TGTGCCAGCAGCTTAGTGGGTTTGGGTACTGAAGCTTTCTTT,CASSLVGLGTEAFF
few,TRBV20-1,-,TRBJ1-6,TGCAGTGCTAGATGGGACGGGGGGCGCTTCAATTCACCCCTCCACTTT,CSARWDGGRFNSPLHF
-,TRBV5-1,-,TRBJ1-3,TGCGCCAGCAGCGAGGGAGGAGGCAGGGCTGGAAACACCATATATTTT,CASSEGGGRAGNTIYF
few,TRBV3-1,-,TRBJ2-7,TGTGCCAGCGGGGTCCCTGGTGTGAACGAGCAGTACTTC,CASGVPGVNEQYF
many,TRBV4-3,-,TRBJ2-3,TGCGCCAGCAGCCAGGCGCGAGGGCGGGCTAGCACAGATACGCAGTATTTT,CASSQARGRASTDTQYF
-,TRBV29-1,TRBD2,TRBJ2-1,TGCAGCGTCGCTGGAAAGCGGGGAATTGCTTACAATGAGCAGTTCTTC,CSVAGKRGIAYNEQFF
-,TRBV9,-,TRBJ1-3,TGTGCCAGCGGTCGGACGGAGCTTGGAAACACCATATATTTT,CASGRTELGNTIYF
few,TRBV5-1,-,TRBJ2-7,TGCGCCAGCAGCTTGAGGGGGACAAGTGCCTACGAGCAGTACTTC,CASSLRGTSAYEQYF
few,TRBV5-1,-,TRBJ2-7,TGCGCCAGCAGCACCGGACAGAGCTCCTACGAGCAGTACTTC,CASSTGQSSYEQYF
-,TRBV4-3,TRBD1,TRBJ2-2,TGCGCCAGCAGCCAATGGGGGACAGGGAACACCGGGGAGCTGTTTTTT,CASSQWGTGNTGELFF
few,TRBV5-4,-,TRBJ2-7,TGTGCCAGCAGCTTGGACGGCGGGACAATTTACGAGCAGTACTTC,CASSLDGGTIYEQYF
few,TRBV2,TRBD2,TRBJ2-3,TGTGCCAGCAGTGAAAGCCTAGCGGACACAGATACGCAGTATTTT,CASSESLADTDTQYF
-,TRBV29-1,-,TRBJ1-1,TGCAGCGCGGGACAGAACACTGAAGCTTTCTTT,CSAGQNTEAFF
few,TRBV6-5,TRBD1,TRBJ1-1,TGTGCCAGCAGTTCCGGGACAGGGTACACTGAAGCTTTCTTT,CASSSGTGYTEAFF
few,TRBV7-6,-,TRBJ1-1,TGTGCCAGCAGCTCAACAACCGACCCGGGGAGCACTGAAGCTTTCTTT,CASSSTTDPGSTEAFF
few,TRBV7-9,TRBD1,TRBJ2-2,TGTGCCAGCAGCGGACAGGGGGCGGACGCCGGGGAGCTGTTTTTT,CASSGQGADAGELFF
few,TRBV7-2,-,TRBJ2-4,TGTGCCAGCAGCTCGGTGACTAGTCTAGCCAAAAACATTCAGTACTTC,CASSSVTSLAKNIQYF
-,TRBV12-3/TRBV12-4,-,TRBJ2-6,TGTGCCAGCAGTACTCTCAGGATCTATCTCTCTGGGGCCAACGTCCTGACTTTC,CASSTLRIYLSGANVLTF
few,TRBV30,-,TRBJ2-7,TGTGCCTGGAGTGTAGCGGGCCTAACCTACGAGCAGTACTTC,CAWSVAGLTYEQYF
-,TRBV4-1,TRBD2,TRBJ2-7,TGCGCCAGCAGCCCAACCCCGGGACTAGCGTTTTCCTACGAGCAGTACTTC,CASSPTPGLAFSYEQYF
many,TRBV20-1,TRBD2,TRBJ2-7,TGCAGTGCTAGAGATCTGGGACTAGCGGGAGAAGCCTACGAGCAGTACTTC,CSARDLGLAGEAYEQYF
-,TRBV20-1,-,TRBJ1-5,TGCAGTGCTAGAGATCCCGGGGCGAGCAATCAGCCCCAGCATTTT,CSARDPGASNQPQHF
-,TRBV9,-,TRBJ2-7,TGTGCCAGCAGCGTATTTAGTTCCTCCTACGAGCAGTACTTC,CASSVFSSSYEQYF
few,TRBV5-1,TRBD1,TRBJ1-2,TGCGCCAGCAGCTTGCAGGGGCTGAGGCAGGGGGAGAATGGCTACACCTTC,CASSLQGLRQGENGYTF
-,TRBV20-1,TRBD2,TRBJ2-7,TGCAGTGCTTTAGTTAGCGGGAGGGCATACGAGCAGTACTTC,CSALVSGRAYEQYF
-,TRBV6-1,-,TRBJ2-7,TGTGCCAGCAGTGGACCGGGAAGTACGCGGAACGAGCAGTACTTC,CASSGPGSTRNEQYF
-,TRBV13,-,TRBJ2-3,TGTGCCAGCAGCTTAGGGGGGCCGCGTGATCCGCAGTATTTT,CASSLGGPRDPQYF
-,TRBV7-3,-,TRBJ2-1,TGTGCCAGCAGCTTAAGGTCTAGGACCGATGAGCAGTTCTTC,CASSLRSRTDEQFF
few,TRBV30,-,TRBJ1-5,TGTGCCTGGAGTGTATCATGGGGCCAGCCCCAGCATTTT,CAWSVSWGQPQHF
few,TRBV6-5,-,TRBJ2-7,TGTGCCAGCAGTTACTCAACAAGGTCCTACGAGCAGTACTTC,CASSYSTRSYEQYF
-,TRBV9,-,TRBJ2-3,TGTGCCAGCAGCGTAGGGGTCCCAGATACGCAGTATTTT,CASSVGVPDTQYF
few,TRBV12-3/TRBV12-4,TRBD2,TRBJ2-2,TGTGCCAGCAGTTGGCCTAGCGGGGGCCTCACCGGGGAGCTGTTTTTT,CASSWPSGGLTGELFF
-,TRBV20-1,TRBD2,TRBJ2-3,TGCAGTGCAATCGACCGGGACTATCGCACAGATACGCAGTATTTT,CSAIDRDYRTDTQYF
-,TRBV9,TRBD2,TRBJ2-1,TGTGCCAGCAGCGACCGGACTAGCGGGAGGGCCGATGAGCAGTTCTTC,CASSDRTSGRADEQFF
-,TRBV28,TRBD2,TRBJ2-5,TGTGCCAGCAGTTTTTCTCTAGCGGAGATACAGTACCAAGAGACCCAGTACTTC,CASSFSLAEIQYQETQYF
few,TRBV24-1,-,TRBJ2-3,TGTGCCACCAGTGAGAGACTTAGCACAGATACGCAGTATTTT,CATSERLSTDTQYF
many,TRBV20-1,TRBD1,TRBJ2-3,TGCAGTGCCTGGACCGGGACAGGCACAGATACGCAGTATTTT,CSAWTGTGTDTQYF
-,TRBV20-1,-,TRBJ1-1,TGCAGTGCTAGAGTCGGCCAGGGAGACAAAGCTTTCTTT,CSARVGQGDKAFF
-,TRBV7-6,TRBD1,TRBJ2-1,TGTGCCAGCAGCCCGAGACAGGGTAGCTCCTACAATGAGCAGTTCTTC,CASSPRQGSSYNEQFF
few,TRBV30,TRBD1,TRBJ2-7,TGTGCCTGGGTAAAGACAGGGGCCTACGAGCAGTACTTC,CAWVKTGAYEQYF
few,TRBV5-6,-,TRBJ2-1,TGTGCCAGCAGCTTGGGGGAGCAACTCAATGAGCAGTTCTTC,CASSLGEQLNEQFF
few,TRBV5-1,-,TRBJ1-2,TGCGCCAGCAGCTTCGATCATTTTGGCTACACCTTC,CASSFDHFGYTF
-,TRBV29-1,TRBD2,TRBJ2-1,TGCAGCGTTGAATTCGGACTAGCGTCCTACAATGAGCAGTTCTTC,CSVEFGLASYNEQFF
-,TRBV7-9,TRBD2,TRBJ2-3,TGTGCCAGCAGCCAAACCGGGACTAGCGGGAGAGCCCACACAGATACGCAGTATTTT,CASSQTGTSGRAHTDTQYF
-,TRBV6-6,TRBD1,TRBJ2-7,TGTGCCAGCAGTTACAGGGGGCGTTCGATGGAGCAGTACTTC,CASSYRGRSMEQYF
-,TRBV2,TRBD1,TRBJ2-1,TGTGCCAGCAGGGGGACAGGGGTGGTCAATGAGCAGTTCTTC,CASRGTGVVNEQFF
-,TRBV7-8,TRBD1,TRBJ1-1,TGTGCCAGCAGCTCCTCGGGACAGCTGAACACTGAAGCTTTCTTT,CASSSSGQLNTEAFF
-,TRBV4-2,TRBD2,TRBJ2-3,TGTGCCAGCAGCCAAGGACTAGCGGGTTTCACAGATACGCAGTATTTT,CASSQGLAGFTDTQYF
few,TRBV5-4,-,TRBJ2-3,TGTGCCAGCGGAGCCCAAATGGGTGGGAGAACAGATACGCAGTATTTT,CASGAQMGGRTDTQYF